The clone carrying this TCR beta chain was counted a few times. Its antigen is currently unknown. Germline V gene sequence: CDR1 LNHDA, CDR2 SQIVND (reference sequence). Trimming took 0 bases from V and 6 from J, leaving 6 bases between them. This CDR3 is built from 13 residues. The data originate from a study of T cell responses to AZD1222 COVID-19 vaccine. Study observations and caveats: Clonal diversity was possibly underestimated, and white British individuals and females predominated among donors.

The repertoire was sequenced with immunoSEQ multiplex PCR; TCRdb's copy has only in-frame clones and lacks some. The profile covers 190,000 or so clones, with 80% to 95% appearing a single time and 3% to 3.5% taken by the ten largest. The sample was peripheral blood, taken 28 days after the second AZD1222 dose. The source is an adult who received the AZD1222 COVID-19 vaccine. V is TRBV19 and J is TRBJ1-5; the D is unclear. In DNA form, the CDR3 reads TGTGCCAGTAGTATAGAAAAGGGTCAGCCCCAGCATTTT. This codes for CASSIEKGQPQHF.